The 30 T cell receptor beta chains listed next were all sequenced from one sample in a study of PD-L1 blockade in urothelial cancer. Assay used: immunoSEQ multiplex PCR; TCRdb lists only in-frame clones, some missing. The sample lists about 24,000 clones, 87% seen once, with 2.5% to 3.5% in the top ten. The starting material was PBMCs, obtained around atezolizumab (anti-PD-L1) treatment. These TCRs come from a man aged 45-60 years with urothelial cancer.

The chain employs TRBV30 and TRBJ2-7; D perhaps matches TRBD1 (6 bases). CDR1 is GTSNPN and CDR2 is SVGIG in the germline V gene (reference sequence). The CDR3 consists of 12 residues. V was trimmed by 0 bases and J by 3 bases, leaving 6 bases between them. In nucleotides, the CDR3 is TGTGCCTGGAGTGTACAGGGCTACGAGCAGTACTTC. This translates into CAWSVQGYEQYF.

This chain uses TRBV7-2 with TRBJ2-5; 10 bases are shared with TRBD1. The CDR3 extends over 14 amino acids. Germline loops: CDR1 SGHTA, CDR2 FQGNSA. The junction had 1 base not matched to a gene; V was cut back by 3 bases and J by 3 bases. Here the CDR3 DNA reads TGTGCCAGCAGCTTGACAGGGGGCAAAGAGACCCAGTACTTC. Its protein product is CASSLTGGKETQYF.

The chain is built from TRBV2 and TRBJ2-1; the D gene is possibly TRBD1 (5 bases). Per germline, CDR1 SNHLY and CDR2 FYNNEI. This CDR3 is 14 amino acids long. Trimming cost V 5 bases and J 2 bases, with 10 bases left between them. This CDR3 is CASSSRVPYNEQFF. CDR3 coding DNA: TGTGCCAGCAGTAGCAGGGTTCCCTACAATGAGCAGTTCTTC.

This clone was detected once. The chain employs TRBV2 and TRBJ2-7; the match to TRBD1 covers 9 bases. V lost 7 bases to trimming and J lost 5 bases; unmatched junction nucleotides: 6. Per germline, CDR1 SNHLY and CDR2 FYNNEI. This CDR3 region has 13 residues. Here the CDR3 reads CASMGQGHDEQYF. In DNA form, the CDR3 reads TGTGCCAGCATGGGACAGGGTCACGACGAGCAGTACTTC.

The rearrangement links TRBV28 to TRBJ2-1, with 8 bases identical to TRBD1. The CDR3 runs 14 residues. Germline V lookup: CDR1 MDHEN, CDR2 SYDVKM. V shed 4 bases, J shed 9 bases, and the junction held 8 bases outside the gene matches. Here the CDR3 DNA reads TGTGCCAGCAGTTCTGGGACAGGACGGGTTGAGCAGTTCTTC. It encodes CASSSGTGRVEQFF.

This clone has more than one count but fewer than ten. V is TRBV19 and J is TRBJ1-6, with D unclear. There are 14 residues in the CDR3. V was cut by 7 bases and J by 7 bases, with 14 bases left in between. Germline CDR1 LNHDA, CDR2 SQIVND (reference sequence). The CDR3 sequence is CASTLIGVNSPLHF. CDR3 coding DNA: TGTGCCAGTACCCTCATCGGTGTCAATTCACCCCTCCACTTT.

The rearrangement links TRBV27 to TRBJ2-7; D ambiguous. The V gene's germline CDR1 is MNHEY and CDR2 SMNVEV (reference sequence). The V end was cut by 3 bases, the J end by 0 bases, with 6 bases between. The CDR3 has 13 residues. CDR3 sequence: CASSLHSSYEQYF. For the CDR3, the DNA is TGTGCCAGCAGTTTGCACAGCTCCTACGAGCAGTACTTC.

The V call is TRBV6-5, the J call TRBJ1-4, with D possibly matching TRBD1 (6 bases). Germline assignment: CDR1 MNHEY and CDR2 SVGAGI. This CDR3 is 14 amino acids long. Trimming shortened V by 6 bases and J by 8 bases, and 16 bases separated the two germline ends. The CDR3 DNA reads as TGTGCCAGCAGAGTCACGGGGGGCGCCGAAAAACTGTTTTTT. It yields the protein CASRVTGGAEKLFF.

V usage is TRBV4-3 and J usage is TRBJ2-1; possibly TRBD1 for D (7 bases). The CDR3 totals 15 residues. Trimming pared 4 bases from V and 5 bases from J, leaving 15 bases between. Germline CDR1 is LGHNA and CDR2 is YSLEER. CDR3 sequence: CASSPLGGTDNEQFF. In DNA form, the CDR3 reads TGCGCCAGCAGCCCCCTTGGGGGGACAGACAATGAGCAGTTCTTC.

The genes are TRBV12-5 and TRBJ2-6, with D possibly TRBD1 on 5 matching bases. CDR1 LGHNT and CDR2 FRNRAP come from the germline V gene. The CDR3 length is 18 residues. V lost 4 bases and J lost 5, with 21 bases in between. The CDR3 DNA is TGTGCTAGTGGTTGGCGGCATGCAGGACAAAGTCGGGCCAACGTCCTGACTTTC. It yields the protein CASGWRHAGQSRANVLTF.

V usage is TRBV19 and J usage is TRBJ1-6; D gene ambiguous. The V gene's germline CDR1 is LNHDA and CDR2 SQIVND (reference sequence). V lost 7 bases to trimming and J lost 6 bases, with 19 bases between them. This CDR3 contains 16 residues. CDR3 in amino acids: CASTPVGALINSPLHF. CDR3 nucleotides: TGTGCCAGTACCCCCGTGGGAGCCCTTATTAATTCACCCCTCCACTTT.

The CDR3 here is CASSARPGQTDTEAFF. The CDR3 DNA sequence: TGTGCCAGCAGCGCCCGCCCGGGACAAACGGACACTGAAGCTTTCTTT. This chain joins TRBV7-6 and TRBJ1-1, with D possibly matching TRBD1 (6 bases). The CDR3 is 16 residues long. Per the germline V gene, CDR1 is SGHVS and CDR2 is FNYEAQ. The V and J ends lost 5 bases and 3 bases respectively, with 19 bases between them.

This clone has a single count. The chain employs TRBV5-1 and TRBJ2-1; TRBD2 matches 14 bases. The germline V gene encodes CDR1 SGHRS and CDR2 YFSETQ. The CDR3 sequence is 16 residues long. The junction had 7 bases not matched to a gene; V was cut back by 3 bases and J by 8 bases. DNA for the CDR3: TGCGCCAGCAGCTGGAGACTAGCGGGGGGGATGTATGAGCAGTTCTTC. Its protein product is CASSWRLAGGMYEQFF.

The V call is TRBV7-2, the J call TRBJ2-7, with 12 bases matching TRBD1. The trim removed 2 bases at V and 6 bases at J, leaving 5 bases unmatched. Per germline, CDR1 SGHTA and CDR2 FQGNSA. The CDR3 has 15 amino acids. For the CDR3, the DNA is TGTGCCAGCAGCTTACCGGGACAGGGGGCAAGCGAGCAGTACTTC. Its translation is CASSLPGQGASEQYF.

This clone was seen just once. The chain joins TRBV14 to TRBJ2-1; D may be TRBD1 (5 bases). Trimming removed 0 bases at V and 7 bases at J, with 10 bases between. The CDR3 has 14 amino acids. Germline CDR1 SGHDN, CDR2 FVKESK. The CDR3 DNA follows: TGTGCCAGCAGCCAAGACAGGGCAAGGAATGAGCAGTTCTTC. Its translation is CASSQDRARNEQFF.

This clone was seen more than once but under ten times. The J gene is TRBJ2-7, the V gene TRBV27; 9 bases match TRBD1. The CDR3 extends over 14 amino acids. Germline-derived CDR1 and CDR2 are MNHEY and SMNVEV (reference sequence). V lost 6 bases to trimming and J lost 4 bases; unmatched junction nucleotides: 7. CDR3 protein: CASSTGTGSYEQYF. CDR3 nucleotides: TGTGCCAGCAGCACCGGGACAGGGAGTTACGAGCAGTACTTC.

The chain is built from TRBV6-5 and TRBJ2-3, with a weak D call TRBD2 (7 bases). The V gene's germline CDR1 is MNHEY and CDR2 SVGAGI. This CDR3 comprises 16 residues. The ends were cut back, 0 bases at V and 5 bases at J, with 15 bases in the middle. CDR3 in DNA: TGTGCCAGCAGTTACTCCGGGGGGCGGGGAGGAGATACGCAGTATTTT. This sequence encodes CASSYSGGRGGDTQYF.

The chain has TRBV5-6 and TRBJ1-2; the D is unclear. V shed 0 bases and J shed 7 bases, with 10 bases lying between them. CDR1 is SGHDT and CDR2 is YYEEEE in the germline V gene. The length of the CDR3 is 13 residues. The CDR3 here is CASSLAAGGGYTF. The CDR3 DNA reads as TGTGCCAGCAGCTTGGCAGCAGGTGGTGGCTACACCTTC.

The V gene is TRBV30, the J gene TRBJ2-1; the D gene is possibly TRBD2 (6 bases). The V end was cut by 2 bases, the J end by 3 bases, with 17 bases between. Germline CDR1 reads GTSNPN; CDR2 reads SVGIG (reference sequence). The CDR3 length is 16 residues. The CDR3 bases are TGTGCCTGGAGTTCCCGACTAGGGATTGGCTACAATGAGCAGTTCTTC. It yields the protein CAWSSRLGIGYNEQFF. Filled out from reference TRBV30 and TRBJ2-1, the complete variable domain reads SQTIHQWPATLVQPVGSPLSLECTVEGTSNPNLYWYRQAAGRGLQLLFYSVGIGQISSEVPQNLSASRPQDRQFILSSKKLLLSDSGFYLCAWSSRLGIGYNEQFFGPGTRLTVL.

This rearrangement joins TRBV6-4 to TRBJ2-3; 7 bases are a match to TRBD2. The CDR3 contains 14 residues. With 2 bases clipped from V and 1 base from J, the junction kept 0 bases outside the gene matches. The V gene's germline CDR1 is MRHNA and CDR2 SNTAGT. As DNA, the CDR3 is TGTGCCAGCAGTGACGGGGGGGGCACAGATACGCAGTATTTT. Translation: CASSDGGGTDTQYF.

V usage is TRBV7-6 and J usage is TRBJ2-1; 10 bases match TRBD2. The germline V gene encodes CDR1 SGHVS and CDR2 FNYEAQ. V lost 5 bases and J lost 10; bases outside the gene matches: 17. CDR3 length: 17 residues. The CDR3: CASSGWSSGSPTGEQFF. CDR3 coding DNA: TGTGCCAGCAGCGGATGGTCTAGCGGGAGTCCCACGGGGGAGCAGTTCTTC.

CDR3 sequence reads: CASSQVDYGYTF. In DNA form, the CDR3 reads TGCGCCAGCAGCCAAGTAGACTATGGCTACACCTTC. The rearrangement uses TRBV4-1 and TRBJ1-2; D not certain. Per germline, CDR1 MGHRA and CDR2 YSYEKL. V shed 1 base and J shed 3 bases, with 3 bases lying between them. The CDR3 runs 12 residues.

The V gene is TRBV5-1, the J gene TRBJ2-4, with 8 bases fitting TRBD2. This CDR3 is built from 19 residues. Germline trimming cut 4 bases from V and 6 bases from J; bases unmatched to any gene: 21. CDR1 and CDR2 (germline): SGHRS, YFSETQ. The CDR3 reads CASSTRGLDSGSKRNIQYF. In DNA form, the CDR3 reads TGCGCCAGCAGCACCAGAGGGTTGGACAGCGGGAGTAAAAGAAACATTCAGTACTTC.

CDR3 sequence reads: CASSDPDRAYGYTF. The CDR3 DNA reads TGTGCCAGCAGCGATCCCGACAGGGCCTATGGCTACACCTTC. This chain uses TRBV28 with TRBJ1-2, with 7 bases matching TRBD1. The germline gives CDR1 MDHEN, CDR2 SYDVKM. The CDR3 totals 14 residues. J gave up 4 bases and V 6 bases, and 8 bases lay outside the gene matches.

This chain connects TRBV19 to TRBJ1-4; 7 positions agree with TRBD1. V was clipped by 3 bases and J by 11 bases; unmatched bases: 3. The CDR3 is 12 residues long. CDR1 and CDR2 (germline): LNHDA, SQIVND (reference sequence). The CDR3 loop is CASSIGTAKLFF. CDR3 sequence (DNA): TGTGCCAGTAGTATCGGGACAGCTAAACTGTTTTTT.

The rearrangement links TRBV19 to TRBJ1-1, with 7 bases identical to TRBD1. V shed 0 bases, J shed 4 bases, and the junction held 2 bases outside the gene matches. The CDR3 consists of 14 residues. Germline loops: CDR1 LNHDA, CDR2 SQIVND (reference sequence). The CDR3 loop is CASSIEQGGTEAFF. DNA for the CDR3: TGTGCCAGTAGTATAGAGCAGGGGGGCACTGAAGCTTTCTTT.

The V and J genes are TRBV5-5 and TRBJ2-4; no firm D call. Trimming took 1 base from V and 0 from J, leaving 5 bases between them. This CDR3 is 14 amino acids long. The germline V gene encodes CDR1 SGHKS and CDR2 YYEKEE (reference sequence). Here the CDR3 reads CASSLSIAKNIQYF. The DNA of the CDR3 is TGTGCCAGCAGCTTGTCAATAGCCAAAAACATTCAGTACTTC.

The V gene is TRBV21-1, the J gene TRBJ1-3. TRBV21-1 is assigned pseudogene status. CDR3 length equals 14 residues. CDR3 amino acids: CATRGGVSGNTIYF. Here the CDR3 DNA reads TGTGCCACCAGAGGGGGGGTGTCTGGAAACACCATATATTTT.

The gene calls are TRBV7-3 and TRBJ1-3, with 7 bases lining up with TRBD1. The CDR3 is 21 residues long. Germline CDR1 SGHTA, CDR2 FQGTGA. Trimming cost V 8 bases and J 2 bases; bases outside gene matches: 27. The CDR3 sequence is CASVPLLTPETGDLAGNTIYF. The CDR3 DNA reads TGTGCCAGCGTGCCCCTTCTAACACCCGAAACAGGGGATTTGGCTGGAAACACCATATATTTT.

The chain joins TRBV15 to TRBJ2-3; D not resolved. Germline V gene lookup returns CDR1 LNHNV and CDR2 YYDKDF (reference sequence). This CDR3 is built from 16 residues. V lost 1 base to trimming and J lost 6 bases, with 17 bases between them. The CDR3 loop reads CATSRGGGKAGDTQYF. CDR3 nucleotide sequence: TGTGCCACCAGCAGAGGAGGTGGCAAGGCTGGGGATACGCAGTATTTT.